Presented here are 21 T cell receptor beta chains from one specimen sequenced in a study of blood T cell repertoires in COVID-19. Assay used: immunoSEQ multiplex PCR; TCRdb lists only in-frame clones, some missing. The sample has 200,000 or so clones, about 82% seen once. What was sequenced was peripheral blood. The receptors stem from a woman of 80 years or more with acute or convalescent COVID-19.

The gene calls are TRBV24-1 and TRBJ2-1; D is unclear. Germline V gene lookup returns CDR1 KGHDR and CDR2 SFDVKD. Trimming took off 7 bases at V and 5 bases at J, with 14 bases between the two ends. This CDR3 has 14 amino acids. CDR3 coding DNA: TGTGCCACCAGCCTAAGTAATAGAAACAATGAGCAGTTCTTC. Residues: CATSLSNRNNEQFF.

This chain connects TRBV7-3 to TRBJ2-7, with D perhaps matching TRBD1 (5 bases). V gave up 1 base and J gave up 7 bases, with 17 bases separating them. The CDR3 length is 15 residues. The germline CDR1 and CDR2 sequences are SGHTA and FQGTGA. The CDR3 loop is CASSLSGLGVGEQYF. The CDR3 nucleotides are TGTGCCAGCAGCTTAAGTGGATTAGGGGTGGGAGAGCAGTACTTC.

This chain connects TRBV5-1 to TRBJ2-1; TRBD2 aligns across 8 bases. This CDR3 spans 17 amino acids. Germline CDR1 SGHRS, CDR2 YFSETQ. J was trimmed by 0 bases and V by 3 bases; bases with no gene match: 8. The CDR3 region is CASSSGFAGGSYNEQFF. CDR3 in DNA: TGCGCCAGCAGCTCTGGTTTCGCGGGAGGCTCCTACAATGAGCAGTTCTTC.

The V and J genes are TRBV11-2 and TRBJ2-2; 11 bases agree with TRBD2. The CDR3 is 18 residues long. Germline CDR1 SGHAT, CDR2 FQNNGV. The ends lost 4 bases at V and 2 bases at J; junction bases unmatched: 9. The CDR3: CASSWRRLAGGNTGELFF. The CDR3 DNA follows: TGTGCCAGCAGCTGGAGGCGGCTAGCGGGGGGTAACACCGGGGAGCTGTTTTTT.

This clone was counted a few times. The chain combines TRBV18 with TRBJ2-5; tentative D call: TRBD1 (7 bases). Trimming stripped 8 bases from V and 0 bases from J, with 10 bases between. The CDR3 length is 13 residues. Germline assignment: CDR1 KGHSH and CDR2 LQKENI. CDR3 sequence reads: CASAGTDQETQYF. The CDR3 DNA sequence: TGTGCCAGCGCGGGGACAGACCAAGAGACCCAGTACTTC.

V gene TRBV6-1 combines with J gene TRBJ1-1, with a possible D match to TRBD1 (5 bases). This CDR3 has 12 amino acids. The germline gives CDR1 MNHNS, CDR2 SASEGT. Trimming stripped 2 bases from V and 8 bases from J, with 9 bases between. In DNA, the CDR3 is TGTGCCAGCAGTGAAAGGGACTTGGAAGCTTTCTTT. As protein: CASSERDLEAFF.

The chain employs TRBV10-3 and TRBJ2-5; 8 bases fit TRBD1. This CDR3 is built from 13 residues. The V gene's germline CDR1 is ENHRY and CDR2 SYGVKD. J gave up 5 bases and V 7 bases, and 6 bases lay outside the gene matches. In nucleotides, the CDR3 is TGTGCCATCACCCAGACAGGGGCCGAGACCCAGTACTTC. Translating it yields CAITQTGAETQYF.

A single count supports this clone. The rearrangement links TRBV19 to TRBJ1-4; 8 bases are a match to TRBD1. Germline CDR1 is LNHDA and CDR2 is SQIVND (reference sequence). The CDR3 extends over 11 amino acids. CDR3 loop: CAGQVGEKLFF. The CDR3 region has the DNA TGTGCGGGACAGGTGGGAGAAAAACTGTTTTTT. Filled out from reference TRBV19 and TRBJ1-4, the complete variable domain reads DGGITQSPKYLFRKEGQNVTLSCEQNLNHDAMYWYRQDPGQGLRLIYYSQIVNDFQKGDIAEGYSVSREKKESFPLTVTSAQKNPTAFYLCAGQVGEKLFFGSGTQLSVL.

This clone was seen a handful of times. The chain links TRBV5-1 to TRBJ2-7, with no clear D. The CDR3 has 13 amino acids. Germline-derived CDR1 and CDR2 are SGHRS and YFSETQ. The V and J ends lost 4 bases and 3 bases respectively, with 11 bases between them. CDR3 nucleotide sequence: TGCGCCAGCAGCCCGGCAACAGTCTACGAGCAGTACTTC. The encoded protein is CASSPATVYEQYF.

This clone was seen a handful of times. This chain joins TRBV19 and TRBJ1-1; possible D gene TRBD1, 5 bases. This CDR3 comprises 13 residues. CDR1 is LNHDA, CDR2 SQIVND, per germline (reference sequence). V lost 6 bases to trimming and J lost 1 base, with 9 bases between them. The CDR3 protein is CASRGQWNTEAFF. Here the CDR3 DNA reads TGTGCCAGTAGGGGGCAGTGGAACACTGAAGCTTTCTTT.

V usage is TRBV2 and J usage is TRBJ2-5; 16 bases fit TRBD2. The J segment lost 4 bases and the V segment lost 4 bases, leaving 12 bases of the junction unmatched. Germline loops: CDR1 SNHLY, CDR2 FYNNEI. This CDR3 contains 19 residues. CDR3 in DNA: TGTGCCAGCAGTGCGGGACTAGCGGGAGGGGGCCTCAGGCCAGAGACCCAGTACTTC. It translates to CASSAGLAGGGLRPETQYF. The full variable domain, in which reference TRBV2 and TRBJ2-5 provide the parts outside the CDR3, is EPEVTQTPSHQVTQMGQEVILRCVPISNHLYFYWYRQILGQKVEFLVSFYNNEISEKSEIFDDQFSVERPDGSNFTLKIRSTKLEDSAMYFCASSAGLAGGGLRPETQYFGPGTRLLVL.

The chain has TRBV7-8 and TRBJ1-2; a weak D match, TRBD1 (6 bases). The V end lost 3 bases, the J end lost 2 bases, and 13 bases lay between the germline ends. Per the germline V gene, CDR1 is SGHVS and CDR2 is FQNEAQ. The CDR3 length is 15 residues. The chain's CDR3 is CASSLIGGGNYGYTF. In DNA form, the CDR3 reads TGTGCCAGCAGCTTGATTGGGGGGGGCAACTATGGCTACACCTTC.

This clone appeared a single time. This chain uses TRBV6-4 with TRBJ1-4; no reliable D call. CDR1 and CDR2 from the germline V gene are MRHNA and SNTAGT. The CDR3 is made up of 17 amino acids. The V gene lost 4 bases and the J gene lost 7 bases, with 22 bases spanning the gap. The CDR3 sequence: CASSGKGLFAEGEKLFF. The CDR3 coding sequence is TGTGCCAGCAGTGGCAAAGGACTGTTCGCCGAGGGTGAAAAACTGTTTTTT.

The chain joins TRBV6-4 to TRBJ1-6, with D maybe TRBD1 (5 bases). The length of the CDR3 is 16 residues. V gave up 2 bases and J gave up 0 bases, with 8 bases separating them. Germline V CDR1 and CDR2: MRHNA, SNTAGT. In DNA form, the CDR3 reads TGTGCCAGCAGTGACGTTCAGGGCTCCTATAATTCACCCCTCCACTTT. Its translation: CASSDVQGSYNSPLHF.

V and J are TRBV28 and TRBJ1-2, with 7 bases identical to TRBD1. This CDR3 contains 15 residues. Germline-derived CDR1 and CDR2 are MDHEN and SYDVKM. The V gene end was trimmed by 3 bases and the J gene end by 4 bases; junction bases not matched to a gene: 8. CDR3 in amino acids: CASSLTTGYSYGYTF. In nucleotides, the CDR3 is TGTGCCAGCAGTTTGACGACAGGGTACAGCTATGGCTACACCTTC.

V is TRBV5-1 and J is TRBJ1-2; tentatively, D is TRBD1 (6 bases). Trimming took 5 bases from V and 4 from J, leaving 18 bases between them. The CDR3 has 15 residues. Germline V gene data show CDR1 as SGHRS and CDR2 as YFSETQ. In DNA form, the CDR3 reads TGCGCCAGCAGGGATCCGGCAGGGGAGACCTATGGCTACACCTTC. It yields the protein CASRDPAGETYGYTF.

The chain recombines TRBV11-3 with TRBJ2-5, with a weak D call TRBD1 (6 bases). The germline gives CDR1 SGHNT, CDR2 YENEEA. The CDR3 is made up of 14 amino acids. The V end lost 3 bases, the J end lost 2 bases, and 10 bases lay between the germline ends. CDR3: CASSFPTGQETQYF. The DNA for the CDR3 is TGTGCCAGCAGCTTCCCGACAGGACAAGAGACCCAGTACTTC.

This clone was found a few times. Other DNA sequences in the same sample also yield this CDR3. The gene calls are TRBV11-2 and TRBJ1-3, with D maybe TRBD1 (6 bases). Trimming stripped 2 bases from V and 4 bases from J, with 6 bases between. The CDR3 is 13 residues long. Germline CDR1 is SGHAT and CDR2 is FQNNGV. The CDR3 DNA reads as TGTGCCAGCAGCTTAACAGGGGGAAACACCATATATTTT. This translates into CASSLTGGNTIYF.

The chain recombines TRBV19 with TRBJ2-4, with 9 bases that match TRBD1. The V gene end was trimmed by 7 bases and the J gene end by 0 bases; junction bases not matched to a gene: 10. Germline CDR1 LNHDA, CDR2 SQIVND (reference sequence). The CDR3 totals 17 residues. The CDR3 DNA reads as TGTGCCAGTAACCACTTCAACAGGGGGCGAGCCAAAAACATTCAGTACTTC. Amino acid sequence: CASNHFNRGRAKNIQYF.

The chain has TRBV19 and TRBJ2-3; unclear D gene. There are 15 residues in the CDR3. Trimming left V 6 bases short and J 6 bases short, with 19 bases between. The germline gives CDR1 LNHDA, CDR2 SQIVND (reference sequence). Here the CDR3 reads CASRDRVLVPDTQYF. The CDR3, as DNA: TGTGCCAGTAGAGATCGTGTTTTAGTACCGGATACGCAGTATTTT. Together with reference TRBV19 and TRBJ2-3, the CDR3 gives the full variable domain: DGGITQSPKYLFRKEGQNVTLSCEQNLNHDAMYWYRQDPGQGLRLIYYSQIVNDFQKGDIAEGYSVSREKKESFPLTVTSAQKNPTAFYLCASRDRVLVPDTQYFGPGTRLTVL.

This sequence joins TRBV3-1 (or the pseudogene TRBV3-2) and TRBJ2-2; D may be TRBD2 (7 bases). Trimming pared 4 bases from V and 5 bases from J, leaving 11 bases between. Germline V gives CDR1 LGHDT, CDR2 YNNKEL (reference sequence). The CDR3 is made up of 14 amino acids. CDR3: CASSLGGVTGELFF. The CDR3, as DNA: TGTGCCAGCAGCCTAGGGGGGGTAACCGGGGAGCTGTTTTTT.